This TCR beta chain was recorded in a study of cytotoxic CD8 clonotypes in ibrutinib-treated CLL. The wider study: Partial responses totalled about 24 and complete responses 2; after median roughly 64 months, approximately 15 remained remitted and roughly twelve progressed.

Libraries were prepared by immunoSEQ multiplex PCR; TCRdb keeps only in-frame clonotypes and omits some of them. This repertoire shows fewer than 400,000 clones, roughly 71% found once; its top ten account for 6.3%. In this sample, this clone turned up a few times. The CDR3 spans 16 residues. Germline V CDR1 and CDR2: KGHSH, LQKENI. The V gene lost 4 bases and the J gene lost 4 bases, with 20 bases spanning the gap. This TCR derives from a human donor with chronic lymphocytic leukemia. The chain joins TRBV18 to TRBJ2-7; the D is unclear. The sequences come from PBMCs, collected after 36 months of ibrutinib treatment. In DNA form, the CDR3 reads TGTGCCAGCTCACTGCGGAAGGACCCATCCCTTTACGAGCAGTACTTC. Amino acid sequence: CASSLRKDPSLYEQYF.